Below, 24 T cell receptor beta chains from the same sample are listed, as sequenced in a study of molecular identifiers for immune sequencing clone quantification. TCRdb reprocessed the PCR reads with MiXCR, giving one entry per CDR3 protein. This table holds over 100,000 distinct CDR3 sequences, 30% to 35% found once. Source material: naive CD8+ T cells from blood, with Jurkat cell RNA spiked in. Noted subset: FACS-sorted CD8+CD4-CCR7+CD45RA+ naive T cells. The receptors were sampled from a human donor in good health. Some libraries in this study had Jurkat cell RNA spiked in.

Note on this clonotype: The junction departs from germline at one end; a sequencing error may be responsible. The J gene is TRBJ1-2, the V gene TRBV28, with TRBD1 as a possible D gene (6 bases). The CDR3 runs to 12 residues. Germline V gene sequence: CDR1 MDHEN, CDR2 SYDVKM. The chain's CDR3 is CARSLDSYGYTF. The CDR3 DNA sequence: TGTGCCAGAAGTTTGGACAGCTATGGCTACACCTTC.

The chain uses TRBV20-1 and TRBJ2-3; 9 bases fit TRBD1. Germline CDR1 DFQATT, CDR2 SNEGSKA (reference sequence). CDR3 size: 16 residues. CDR3 in DNA: TGCAGCGCCGGCTGGGGGACAGGGTCGGGATCGGATACGCAGTATTTT. Its protein is CSAGWGTGSGSDTQYF.

The gene calls are TRBV9 and TRBJ2-1, with a weak D call TRBD2 (6 bases). Trimming left V 4 bases short and J 5 bases short, with 13 bases between. Germline loops: CDR1 SGDLS, CDR2 YYNGEE. This CDR3 spans 14 amino acids. This chain's CDR3 is CASSPEGTHNEQFF. In DNA form, the CDR3 reads TGTGCCAGCAGCCCGGAGGGGACCCACAATGAGCAGTTCTTC.

On this clonotype: Given a much more abundant clone one base away, this may be a read error. The rearrangement links TRBV4-3 to TRBJ1-1, with 8 bases aligning to TRBD1. The CDR3 length is 12 residues. CDR1 and CDR2 (germline): LGHNA, YSLEER. DNA of the CDR3: TGCGCCAGCAGCCAGGGGACAGGCGAAGCTTGCTTT. Translated, it gives CASSQGTGEACF.

CDR3 sequence: CASSADPGQGKGSYTGELFF. The CDR3 bases are TGTGCCAGCAGCGCAGACCCGGGACAGGGCAAGGGTAGCTACACCGGGGAGCTGTTTTTT. This chain links TRBV9 with TRBJ2-2; 9 positions agree with TRBD1. There are 20 residues in the CDR3. Germline loops: CDR1 SGDLS, CDR2 YYNGEE. Unmatched junction bases numbered 18, after V lost 3 bases and J lost 3 bases.

In this sample, this clonotype turned up a few times. Written as DNA, the CDR3 is TGTGCCAGCAGCTTAGAGGGGTTTGTTAATGAAAAACTGTTTTTT. The encoded protein is CASSLEGFVNEKLFF. The V call is TRBV7-6, the J call TRBJ1-4, with D possibly matching TRBD1 (5 bases). V was clipped by 1 base and J by 4 bases, with 10 bases between them. Germline-derived CDR1 and CDR2 are SGHVS and FNYEAQ. The CDR3 sequence is 15 residues long.

In regard to this clonotype: Sequence at one end of the junction differs from germline and may be a read error. The chain combines TRBV4-2 with TRBJ2-1; weak D call: TRBD2 (6 bases). The CDR3 sequence is 13 residues long. The germline CDR1 and CDR2 sequences are LGHNA and YNFKEQ. CDR3 loop: CVSTPGLYNEQFF. The CDR3 nucleotides read TGTGTCAGCACCCCGGGACTCTACAATGAGCAGTTCTTC.

This clonotype was recorded many times. The chain employs TRBV7-9 and TRBJ2-2; the D is unclear. Trimming took 3 bases from V and 6 from J, leaving 5 bases between them. CDR1 SEHNR and CDR2 FQNEAQ come from the germline V gene (reference sequence). This CDR3 is 12 amino acids long. CDR3 nucleotides: TGTGCCAGCAGCTTTGGTCCCGGGGAGCTGTTTTTT. The encoded protein is CASSFGPGELFF.

This clonotype was detected a few times. The chain joins TRBV5-1 to TRBJ1-4; D perhaps matches TRBD1 (6 bases). The CDR3 sequence is 16 residues long. The germline V gene encodes CDR1 SGHRS and CDR2 YFSETQ. The germline V and J ends were trimmed by 4 bases and 2 bases, with 15 bases remaining between them. CDR3 nucleotides: TGCGCCAGCAGCGCAGACCCAGGGGCCACTAATGAAAAACTGTTTTTT. Protein product: CASSADPGATNEKLFF.

The V and J genes are TRBV18 and TRBJ2-7, with TRBD1 matching 10 bases. V dropped 4 bases and J dropped 3; count of bases not matched to a gene: 6. The CDR3 runs 15 residues. Germline V gene sequence: CDR1 KGHSH, CDR2 LQKENI. The CDR3 nucleotides read TGTGCCAGCTCACGTCCCGGGACAGGGGACTACGAGCAGTACTTC. This codes for CASSRPGTGDYEQYF.

The genes are TRBV4-3 and TRBJ2-4; 7 bases fit TRBD2. There are 17 residues in the CDR3. Germline CDR1 LGHNA, CDR2 YSLEER. The J segment lost 3 bases and the V segment lost 0 bases, leaving 8 bases of the junction unmatched. The CDR3 sequence is CASSQDVRTRVKNIQYF. The CDR3 DNA reads as TGCGCCAGCAGCCAAGATGTAAGGACTAGGGTCAAAAACATTCAGTACTTC.

This chain connects TRBV4-1 to TRBJ2-3; D remains unclear. Trimming pared 6 bases from V and 5 bases from J, leaving 15 bases between. CDR1 and CDR2 (germline): MGHRA, YSYEKL. The CDR3 is made up of 14 amino acids. CDR3 residues: CASSLCGREDTQYF. In nucleotides, the CDR3 is TGCGCCAGCAGTCTGTGTGGGCGTGAAGATACGCAGTATTTT.

In the case of this clonotype: Being one base from a much bigger clone, this may be a read error. V and J are TRBV28 and TRBJ2-3; TRBD1 is a possible D gene (5 bases). This CDR3 has 12 amino acids. V lost 3 bases to trimming and J lost 8 bases, with 9 bases between them. Germline CDR1 reads MDHEN; CDR2 reads SYDVKM. The CDR3 DNA reads as TGTGCCAGCAGTTTTAATCAGGGTACGCAGTATTTT. This codes for CASSFNQGTQYF.

V gene TRBV2 combines with J gene TRBJ2-4; 9 bases match TRBD1. The germline V gene encodes CDR1 SNHLY and CDR2 FYNNEI. V lost 6 bases and J lost 3; bases outside the gene matches: 9. The CDR3 contains 16 residues. CDR3 sequence reads: CASSPGTGWIKNIQYF. For the CDR3, the DNA is TGTGCCAGCAGCCCCGGGACAGGGTGGATCAAAAACATTCAGTACTTC. Combining the CDR3 with reference TRBV2 and TRBJ2-4 gives the whole variable domain EPEVTQTPSHQVTQMGQEVILRCVPISNHLYFYWYRQILGQKVEFLVSFYNNEISEKSEIFDDQFSVERPDGSNFTLKIRSTKLEDSAMYFCASSPGTGWIKNIQYFGAGTRLSVL.

Regarding this clonotype: One end of the junction is discordant with germline, which a read error may explain. The V call is TRBV10-3, the J call TRBJ1-1, with D unresolved. The CDR3 runs 14 residues. Germline V lookup: CDR1 ENHRY, CDR2 SYGVKD. The CDR3 DNA reads TGTGCCATCAGTGGTCTCCAGGAGGGCACTGAAGCTATCTTT. This gives the protein CAISGLQEGTEAIF.

This clonotype has a handful of counts. The chain employs TRBV7-9 and TRBJ1-4; D ambiguous. The CDR3 is 16 amino acids. Deletions cut 5 bases from V and 4 bases from J, with 17 bases between. Germline V lookup: CDR1 SEHNR, CDR2 FQNEAQ (reference sequence). The CDR3 sequence: CASSRGPDLGNEKLFF. The CDR3 nucleotides read TGTGCCAGCAGCCGAGGACCCGATCTGGGTAATGAAAAACTGTTTTTT.

This clonotype was observed a single time. Given a much more abundant clone one base away, this may be a read error. The genes are TRBV24-1 and TRBJ2-2; TRBD1 might be the D (6 bases). Germline CDR1 reads KGHDR; CDR2 reads SFDVKD. This CDR3 is 13 amino acids long. V lost 12 bases to trimming and J lost 5 bases, with 15 bases between them. The CDR3 bases are TGTGCCCCCGAACAGGGTAGGACCGGGGAGCTGTTTTTT. The encoded protein is CAPEQGRTGELFF.

In regard to this clonotype: This may stem from a read error, because a much larger clone lies one nucleotide away. The chain is built from TRBV7-2 and TRBJ2-3; no clear D. This CDR3 has 16 residues. CDR1 and CDR2 (germline): SGHTA, FQGNSA. CDR3 nucleotide sequence: TGTGCCAGCAGCTTTCGCTGGCTAGACCTCACAGATACGCTGTATTTT. This sequence encodes CASSFRWLDLTDTLYF.

The rearrangement joins TRBV7-6 to TRBJ2-7; 7 bases map to TRBD2. V was clipped by 1 base and J by 1 base; unmatched bases: 4. This CDR3 has 15 residues. Per the germline V gene, CDR1 is SGHVS and CDR2 is FNYEAQ. CDR3 sequence reads: CASSLEGLGSYEQYF. Here the CDR3 DNA reads TGTGCCAGCAGCTTAGAAGGACTAGGATCCTACGAGCAGTACTTC.

Regarding this clonotype: This may be a read error: a much more frequent sequence differs by one nucleotide. The chain has TRBV28 and TRBJ1-4, with 7 positions matching TRBD1. CDR1 is MDHEN, CDR2 SYDVKM, per germline. The CDR3 totals 15 residues. For the CDR3, the DNA is TGTGCCAGCAGCCCTCCGGGACAGAGTAATGAAAAACTGTTATTT. Translating it yields CASSPPGQSNEKLLF.

The V call is TRBV10-2, the J call TRBJ2-3; 8 bases are shared with TRBD1. There are 17 residues in the CDR3. The V gene end was trimmed by 2 bases and the J gene end by 6 bases; junction bases not matched to a gene: 13. From germline, CDR1 is WSHSY and CDR2 SAAADI. The CDR3 spells CASSEDRRTGPEDTQYF. As DNA, the CDR3 is TGCGCCAGCAGTGAGGATCGGCGGACAGGGCCAGAGGATACGCAGTATTTT.

This rearrangement joins TRBV27 to TRBJ2-7; D is possibly TRBD1 (5 bases). The V end was cut by 5 bases, the J end by 3 bases, with 14 bases between. This CDR3 comprises 14 residues. In germline, CDR1 is MNHEY, CDR2 SMNVEV (reference sequence). The CDR3 protein is CASSPRELGYEQYF. CDR3 nucleotide sequence: TGTGCCAGCAGTCCCAGGGAATTGGGCTACGAGCAGTACTTC.

About this clonotype itself: A much more abundant neighbour one base away suggests this may be a read error. The V gene is TRBV5-6, the J gene TRBJ1-5; no clear D gene. The germline V gene encodes CDR1 SGHDT and CDR2 YYEEEE. CDR3 length equals 14 residues. Here the CDR3 DNA reads TGTGCCTGCAGCTTGGTTGGACCCAATCAGCCCCAGCATTTT. Translation: CACSLVGPNQPQHF.

The table lists this clonotype with a few counts. The chain is built from TRBV19 and TRBJ2-2; D remains unclear. V shed 7 bases and J shed 6 bases, with 12 bases lying between them. The germline CDR1 and CDR2 sequences are LNHDA and SQIVND (reference sequence). The CDR3 runs 13 residues. The DNA for the CDR3 is TGTGCCAGTACAGGATCCCACGCCGGGGAGCTGTTTTTT. As protein: CASTGSHAGELFF. Complete variable domain (other parts from reference TRBV19 and TRBJ2-2): DGGITQSPKYLFRKEGQNVTLSCEQNLNHDAMYWYRQDPGQGLRLIYYSQIVNDFQKGDIAEGYSVSREKKESFPLTVTSAQKNPTAFYLCASTGSHAGELFFGEGSRLTVL.